This T cell receptor beta chain was sequenced in a study of blood T cell repertoires in COVID-19. Method: immunoSEQ multiplex PCR; TCRdb's copy keeps in-frame clones and lacks some. The table has 300,000 to 350,000 clones, 90% seen once. The sequencing sample was made of PBMCs or T cells enriched from blood (not recorded which). The source is a woman aged 18-35 years with acute COVID-19.

DNA for the CDR3: TGTGCAAGTCGCTTAGACAGGACTAGTGGGTACGAGCAGTACTTC. It is translated as CASRLDRTSGYEQYF. The chain is built from TRBV12-2 and TRBJ2-7; the table's D call of TRBD2 was not tested on the DNA. TRBV12-2 is shown as a pseudogene. The CDR3 is made up of 15 amino acids.